This entry describes one TCR beta chain. No antigen is known for it. A read error may account for a junction end that differs from germline. The sample is drawn from a study of T cell responses to AZD1222 COVID-19 vaccine. Study-wide points: Seropositive status at baseline applied to only a handful of AZD1222 recipients. Clonal diversity may have been underestimated, and the donors were mostly white British, with more females than males. The study reported that nearly half of spike-specific TCRs target unmutated variant regions.

Analysis merged second doses at about 4 or about 12 weeks. Germline V gene lookup returns CDR1 SGHTA and CDR2 FQGNSA. This CDR3 region has 13 residues. Only in-frame clones appear in the TCRdb table, and some are missing; sequencing was by immunoSEQ multiplex PCR. Among just under 150,000 clones listed, roughly 87% were seen once. This TCR was sampled from an adult who received the AZD1222 COVID-19 vaccine. The sample here was peripheral blood, taken 28 days after the second AZD1222 dose. The J gene is TRBJ1-3, the V gene TRBV7-2; TRBD1 matches 8 bases. This CDR3 is CANRGFPGNTIYF. The CDR3 coding sequence is TGTGCCAACAGGGGGTTTCCTGGGAACACCATATATTTT. Complete variable domain (other parts from reference TRBV7-2 and TRBJ1-3): GAGVSQSPSNKVTEKGKDVELRCDPISGHTALYWYRQSLGQGLEFLIYFQGNSAPDKSGLPSDRFSAERTGGSVSTLTIQRTQQEDSAVYLCANRGFPGNTIYFGEGSWLTVV.